This TCR beta chain was found in a study of patients and donors after allogeneic stem cell transplantation. Trimming took off 6 bases at V and 3 bases at J, with 24 bases between the two ends. Germline V gene sequence: CDR1 MNHNS, CDR2 SASEGT. The CDR3 totals 18 residues. TCRdb ran MiXCR on the RT-PCR reads and lists one entry per CDR3 protein. The sample lists roughly 940,000 distinct CDR3 sequences; about a sixth were seen once. This clonotype occurred a few times. Sequencing input: blood, either unsorted or a sorted T cell fraction (not recorded which). This sequence was found in a human donor who was either an allogeneic HSCT recipient or a stem cell or donor lymphocyte infusion donor (not recorded which). It is not recorded whose cells these are; they may come from a transplant donor. J is TRBJ1-5 and V is TRBV6-1; D is undetermined. The CDR3 DNA reads TGTGCCAGCAGCCCTCACAGCGCAGGACGGGTAATCAATCAGCCCCAGCATTTT. Translated: CASSPHSAGRVINQPQHF.